This T cell receptor beta chain appears in the sequencing data of a study of blood T cell repertoires in COVID-19. The wider study: COVID-19 samples from acute and convalescent phases originated in the United States, Italy and Spain. PBMCs, B-cell-depleted T cells, or T cells provided the cDNA or gDNA that made up the material.

Cohort assignment relied on participant-reported clinical history. Authors' methods: Reference gene primer amplification gave estimated nucleated cell counts. The assay was immunoSEQ multiplex PCR, and TCRdb's table has in-frame clones only and misses some. V and J calls plus clone size are reproduced from that table; the DNA served to infer D and trimming. The table includes roughly 400,000 clones, 85% to 90% detected once. Germline V gene lookup returns CDR1 SGDLS and CDR2 YYNGEE. Germline trimming cut 0 bases from V and 7 bases from J; bases unmatched to any gene: 12. There are 16 residues in the CDR3.

The TCR sequence derives from a man under 40 who had recovered from COVID-19. What was sequenced was PBMCs or T cells enriched from blood (not recorded which). The V and J genes are TRBV9 and TRBJ2-7; TRBD2 agrees at 8 bases. CDR3 coding DNA: TGTGCCAGCAGCGTAGGCTCCGCCGGGGGGGGAGGGGAGCAGTACTTC. Protein product: CASSVGSAGGGGEQYF.